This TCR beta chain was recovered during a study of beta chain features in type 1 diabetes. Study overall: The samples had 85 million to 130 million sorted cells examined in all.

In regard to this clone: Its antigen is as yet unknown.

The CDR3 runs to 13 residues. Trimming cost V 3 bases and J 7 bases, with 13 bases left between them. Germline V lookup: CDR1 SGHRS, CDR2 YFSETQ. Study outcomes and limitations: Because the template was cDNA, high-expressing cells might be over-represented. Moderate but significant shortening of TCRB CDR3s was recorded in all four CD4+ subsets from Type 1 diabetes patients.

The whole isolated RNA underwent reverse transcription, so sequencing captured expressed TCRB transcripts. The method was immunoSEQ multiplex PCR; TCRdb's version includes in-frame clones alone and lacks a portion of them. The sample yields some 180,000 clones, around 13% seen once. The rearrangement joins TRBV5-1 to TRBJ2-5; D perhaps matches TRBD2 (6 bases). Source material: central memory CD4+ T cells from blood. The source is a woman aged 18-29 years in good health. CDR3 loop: CASSSGGEVTQYF. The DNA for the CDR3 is TGCGCCAGCAGCTCCGGAGGGGAGGTGACCCAGTACTTC.